Below, one T cell receptor beta chain is given with its context. This record belongs to a study of shared clonotypes between healthy human individuals. The assay was immunoSEQ multiplex PCR, and TCRdb's table has in-frame clones only and misses some. The sample records about 600,000 clones, around 81% being singletons. Per germline, CDR1 MNHEY and CDR2 SMNVEV (reference sequence). CDR3 length: 14 residues. V lost 8 bases to trimming and J lost 8 bases; unmatched junction nucleotides: 12. Sequences were obtained from PBMCs. V and J are TRBV27 and TRBJ2-1; the match to TRBD2 covers 7 bases. The TCR sequence derives from a woman between 35 and 50 years old in good health. Some clones in this sample may be carry-over from other donors' samples. As DNA, the CDR3 is TGTGCCAGCGCCCCTGGGCGGGAGTACTATGAGCAGTTCTTC. It yields the protein CASAPGREYYEQFF.